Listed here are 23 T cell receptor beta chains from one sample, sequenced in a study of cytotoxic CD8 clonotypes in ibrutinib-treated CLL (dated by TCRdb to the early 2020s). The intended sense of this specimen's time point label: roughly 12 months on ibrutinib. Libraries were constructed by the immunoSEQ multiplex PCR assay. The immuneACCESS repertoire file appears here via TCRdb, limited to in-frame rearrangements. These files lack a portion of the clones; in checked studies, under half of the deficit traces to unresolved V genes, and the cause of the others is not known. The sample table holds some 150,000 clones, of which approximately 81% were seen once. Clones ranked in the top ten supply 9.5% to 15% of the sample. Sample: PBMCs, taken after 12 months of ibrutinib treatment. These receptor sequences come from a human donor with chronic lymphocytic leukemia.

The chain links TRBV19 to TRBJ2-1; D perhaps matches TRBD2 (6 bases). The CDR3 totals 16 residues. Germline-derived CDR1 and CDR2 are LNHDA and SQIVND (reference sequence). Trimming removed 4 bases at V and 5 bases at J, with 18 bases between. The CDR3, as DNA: TGTGCCAGTAGTACCGCCCTCCAGCGGGCGAACAATGAGCAGTTCTTC. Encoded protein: CASSTALQRANNEQFF.

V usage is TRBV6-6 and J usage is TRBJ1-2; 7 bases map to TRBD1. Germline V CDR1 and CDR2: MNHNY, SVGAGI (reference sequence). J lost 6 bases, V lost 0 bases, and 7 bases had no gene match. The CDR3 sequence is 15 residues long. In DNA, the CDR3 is TGTGCCAGCAGTTACTCGGGCAGGGGGTTCGATGGCTACACCTTC. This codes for CASSYSGRGFDGYTF.

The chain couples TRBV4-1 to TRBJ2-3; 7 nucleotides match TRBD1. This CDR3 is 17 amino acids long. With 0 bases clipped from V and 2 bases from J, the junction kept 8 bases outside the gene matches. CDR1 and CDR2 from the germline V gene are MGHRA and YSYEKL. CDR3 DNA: TGCGCCAGCAGCCAAGATAGGAGCGGACAGGTCACAGATACGCAGTATTTT. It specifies CASSQDRSGQVTDTQYF.

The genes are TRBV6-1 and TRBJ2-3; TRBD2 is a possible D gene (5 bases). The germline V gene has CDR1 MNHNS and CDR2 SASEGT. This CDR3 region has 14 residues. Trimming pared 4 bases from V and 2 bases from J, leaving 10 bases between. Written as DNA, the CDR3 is TGTGCCAGCAGTGTGACTACTTCCACAGATACGCAGTATTTT. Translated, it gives CASSVTTSTDTQYF.

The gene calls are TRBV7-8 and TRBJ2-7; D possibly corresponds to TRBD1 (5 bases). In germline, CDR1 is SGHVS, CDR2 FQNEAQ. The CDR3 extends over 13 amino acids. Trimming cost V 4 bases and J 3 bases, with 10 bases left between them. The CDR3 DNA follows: TGTGCCAGCAGCTGGAACAGGCACTACGAGCAGTACTTC. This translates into CASSWNRHYEQYF.

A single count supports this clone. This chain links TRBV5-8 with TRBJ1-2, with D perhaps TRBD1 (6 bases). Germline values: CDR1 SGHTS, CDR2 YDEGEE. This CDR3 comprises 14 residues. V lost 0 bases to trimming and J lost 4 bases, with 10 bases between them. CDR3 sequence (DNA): TGTGCCAGCAGCTTGGCAGGGGTCGGCTATGGCTACACCTTC. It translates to CASSLAGVGYGYTF.

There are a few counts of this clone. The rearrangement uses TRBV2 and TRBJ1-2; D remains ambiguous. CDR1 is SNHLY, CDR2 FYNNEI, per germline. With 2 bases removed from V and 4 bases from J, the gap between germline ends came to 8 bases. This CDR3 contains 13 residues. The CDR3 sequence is CASSEPGSYGYTF. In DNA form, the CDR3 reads TGTGCCAGCAGTGAACCAGGCTCCTATGGCTACACCTTC.

The chain's CDR3 is CASSLSLGGPDTEAFF. CDR3 DNA sequence: TGCGCCAGCAGCTTATCACTTGGGGGCCCCGACACTGAAGCTTTCTTT. The V call is TRBV5-1, the J call TRBJ1-1; D might be TRBD1 (6 bases). Germline V gene sequence: CDR1 SGHRS, CDR2 YFSETQ. V was cut by 2 bases and J by 3 bases, with 17 bases left in between. The CDR3 is 16 amino acids.

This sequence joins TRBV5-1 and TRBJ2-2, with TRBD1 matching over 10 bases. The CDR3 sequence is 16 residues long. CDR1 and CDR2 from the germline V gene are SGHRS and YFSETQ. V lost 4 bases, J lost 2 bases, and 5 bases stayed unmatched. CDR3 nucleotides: TGCGCCAGCAGCAGAGGGACAGGGGTTAACACCGGGGAGCTGTTTTTT. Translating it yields CASSRGTGVNTGELFF.

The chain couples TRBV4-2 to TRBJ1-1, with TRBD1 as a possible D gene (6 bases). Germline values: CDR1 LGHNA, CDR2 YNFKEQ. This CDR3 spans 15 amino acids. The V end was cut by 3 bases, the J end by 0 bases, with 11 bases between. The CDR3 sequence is CASSQSGQMNTEAFF. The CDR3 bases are TGTGCCAGCAGCCAGTCGGGACAAATGAACACTGAAGCTTTCTTT.

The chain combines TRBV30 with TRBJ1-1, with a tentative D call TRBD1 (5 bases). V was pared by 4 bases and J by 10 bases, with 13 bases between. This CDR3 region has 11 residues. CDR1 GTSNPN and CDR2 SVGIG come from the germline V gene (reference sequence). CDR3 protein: CAWTWGWRAFF. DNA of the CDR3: TGTGCCTGGACGTGGGGCTGGAGAGCTTTCTTT.

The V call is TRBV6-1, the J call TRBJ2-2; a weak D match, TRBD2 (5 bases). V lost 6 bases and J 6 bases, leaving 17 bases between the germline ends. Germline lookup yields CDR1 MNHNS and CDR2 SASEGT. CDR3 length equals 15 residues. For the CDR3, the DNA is TGTGCCAGCAGCGGCGGGCTTATGACCCCCGGGGAGCTGTTTTTT. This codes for CASSGGLMTPGELFF.

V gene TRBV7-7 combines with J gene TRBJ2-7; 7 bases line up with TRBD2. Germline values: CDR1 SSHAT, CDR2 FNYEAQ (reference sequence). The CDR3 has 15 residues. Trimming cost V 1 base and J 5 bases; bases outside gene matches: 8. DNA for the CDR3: TGTGCCAGCAGCTTAGGGGGGGGAGGTTCTCACGAGCAGTACTTC. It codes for CASSLGGGGSHEQYF.

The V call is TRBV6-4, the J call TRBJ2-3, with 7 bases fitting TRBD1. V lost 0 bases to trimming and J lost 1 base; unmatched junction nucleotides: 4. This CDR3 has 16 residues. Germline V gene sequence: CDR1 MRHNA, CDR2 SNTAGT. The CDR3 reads CASSDSIGGGTDTQYF. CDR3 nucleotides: TGTGCCAGCAGTGACTCGATAGGGGGCGGCACAGATACGCAGTATTTT.

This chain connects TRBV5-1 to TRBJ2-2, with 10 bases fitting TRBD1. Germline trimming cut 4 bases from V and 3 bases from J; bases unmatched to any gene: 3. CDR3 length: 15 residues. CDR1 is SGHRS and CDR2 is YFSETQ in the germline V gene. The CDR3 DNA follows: TGCGCCAGCAGCCCCGGGACAGGGGACACCGGGGAGCTGTTTTTT. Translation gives CASSPGTGDTGELFF.

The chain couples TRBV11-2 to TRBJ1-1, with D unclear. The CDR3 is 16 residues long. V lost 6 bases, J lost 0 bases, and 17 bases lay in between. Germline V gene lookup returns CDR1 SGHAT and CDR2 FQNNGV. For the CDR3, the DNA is TGTGCCAGCAGGTCAAGTCGCAGTACCATGAACACTGAAGCTTTCTTT. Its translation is CASRSSRSTMNTEAFF.

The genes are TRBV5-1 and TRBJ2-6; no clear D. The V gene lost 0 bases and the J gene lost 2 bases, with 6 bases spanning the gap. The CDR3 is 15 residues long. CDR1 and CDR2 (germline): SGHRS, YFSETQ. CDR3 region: CASSLEGTGANVLTF. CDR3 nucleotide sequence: TGCGCCAGCAGCTTGGAAGGGACTGGGGCCAACGTCCTGACTTTC.

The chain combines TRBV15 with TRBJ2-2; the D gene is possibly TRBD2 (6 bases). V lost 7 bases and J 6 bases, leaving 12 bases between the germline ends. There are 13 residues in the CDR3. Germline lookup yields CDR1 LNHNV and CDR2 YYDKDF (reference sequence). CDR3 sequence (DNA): TGTGCCACCACGCAGGGAGGAGCCGGGGAGCTGTTTTTT. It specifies CATTQGGAGELFF.

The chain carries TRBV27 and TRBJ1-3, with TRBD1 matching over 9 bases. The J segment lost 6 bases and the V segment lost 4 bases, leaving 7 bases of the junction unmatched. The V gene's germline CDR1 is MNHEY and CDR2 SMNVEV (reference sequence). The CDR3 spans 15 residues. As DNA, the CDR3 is TGTGCCAGCAGTTCGAAGGGACAGGGTACAAACACCATATATTTT. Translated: CASSSKGQGTNTIYF.

CDR3 amino acids: CASSHSGTGPYEQYF. The CDR3 region has the DNA TGCGCCAGCAGCCATTCCGGGACAGGACCCTACGAGCAGTACTTC. V is TRBV4-3 and J is TRBJ2-7; TRBD1 aligns across 8 bases. From germline, CDR1 is LGHNA and CDR2 YSLEER. Trimming took 3 bases from V and 2 from J; bases not matched to a gene: 6. The CDR3 extends over 15 amino acids.

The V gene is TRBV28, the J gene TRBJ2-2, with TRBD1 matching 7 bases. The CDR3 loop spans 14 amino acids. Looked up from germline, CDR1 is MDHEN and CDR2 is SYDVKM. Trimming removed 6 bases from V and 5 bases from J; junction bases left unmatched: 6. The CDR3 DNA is TGTGCCAGCAGACAGGGGTTGGTAACCGGGGAGCTGTTTTTT. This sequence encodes CASRQGLVTGELFF.

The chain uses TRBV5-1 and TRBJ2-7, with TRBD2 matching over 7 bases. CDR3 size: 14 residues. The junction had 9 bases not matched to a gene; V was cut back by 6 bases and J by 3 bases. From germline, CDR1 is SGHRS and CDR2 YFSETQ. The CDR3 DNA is TGCGCCAGCACCCCCACTAGCGCCAACTACGAGCAGTACTTC. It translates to CASTPTSANYEQYF.

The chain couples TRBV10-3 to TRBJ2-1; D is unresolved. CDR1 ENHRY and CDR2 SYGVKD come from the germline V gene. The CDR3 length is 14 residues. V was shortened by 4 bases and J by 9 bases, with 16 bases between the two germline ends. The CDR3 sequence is CAISVVVGVGEQFF. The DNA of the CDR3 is TGTGCCATCAGTGTGGTAGTCGGCGTGGGTGAGCAGTTCTTC.